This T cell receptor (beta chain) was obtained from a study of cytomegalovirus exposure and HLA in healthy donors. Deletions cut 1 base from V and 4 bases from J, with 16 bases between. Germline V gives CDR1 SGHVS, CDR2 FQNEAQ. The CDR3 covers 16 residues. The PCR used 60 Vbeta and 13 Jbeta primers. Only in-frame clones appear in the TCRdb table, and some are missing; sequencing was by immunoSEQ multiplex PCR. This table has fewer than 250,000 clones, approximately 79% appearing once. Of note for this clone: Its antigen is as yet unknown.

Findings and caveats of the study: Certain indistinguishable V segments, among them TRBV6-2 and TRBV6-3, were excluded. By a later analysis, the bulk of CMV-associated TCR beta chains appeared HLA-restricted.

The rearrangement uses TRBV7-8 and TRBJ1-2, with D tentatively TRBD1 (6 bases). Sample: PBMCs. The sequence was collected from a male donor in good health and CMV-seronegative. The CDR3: CASSLVGGDLVYGYTF. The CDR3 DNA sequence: TGTGCCAGCAGCTTAGTAGGGGGGGATTTGGTCTATGGCTACACCTTC.